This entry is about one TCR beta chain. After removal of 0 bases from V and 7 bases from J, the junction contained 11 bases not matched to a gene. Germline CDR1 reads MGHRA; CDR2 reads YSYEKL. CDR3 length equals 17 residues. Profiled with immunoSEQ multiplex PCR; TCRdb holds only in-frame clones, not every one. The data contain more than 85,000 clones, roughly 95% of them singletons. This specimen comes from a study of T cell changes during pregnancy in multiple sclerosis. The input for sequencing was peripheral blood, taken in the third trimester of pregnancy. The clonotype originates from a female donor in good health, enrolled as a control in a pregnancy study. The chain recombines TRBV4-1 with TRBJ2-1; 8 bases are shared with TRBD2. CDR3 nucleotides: TGCGCCAGCAGCCAAGAAAAACTAGCGGCTTTTGGGAATGAGCAGTTCTTC. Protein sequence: CASSQEKLAAFGNEQFF.